A selection of T cell receptor beta chains follows, all from one sample in a study of cytomegalovirus exposure and HLA in healthy donors. Generated by immunoSEQ multiplex PCR, the TCRdb table keeps only in-frame clones and is missing some. The data hold about 60,000 clones, with about 88% observed a single time. Sequenced: PBMCs. These receptors came from a man aged 18 to 35 in good health and CMV-seronegative. Each CDR3 is given with its conserved first and last residue. D genes are given only for firm matches. Part of the rows lack a size; the others show once, few, many or a class for expanded clones.

j_call	v_call	clone_size	d_call	cdr3_aa	cdr3_nt
TRBJ2-5	TRBV5-6	-	-	CASSSGLGETQYF	TGTGCCAGCAGCTCCGGACTGGGCGAGACCCAGTACTTC
TRBJ2-3	TRBV9	-	-	CASSSSFSADTQYF	TGTGCCAGCAGCTCAAGTTTCAGCGCAGATACGCAGTATTTT
TRBJ2-5	TRBV2	-	TRBD2	CASSQPRTSGTNQETQYF	TGTGCCAGCAGTCAACCTAGGACTAGCGGGACCAACCAAGAGACCCAGTACTTC
TRBJ2-1	TRBV4-3	-	TRBD2	CASSQDLAGTPEQFF	TGCGCCAGCAGCCAAGACCTAGCGGGGACCCCTGAGCAGTTCTTC
TRBJ2-3	TRBV5-6	once	-	CASSLVGGDGTDTQYF	TGTGCCAGCAGCTTGGTTGGAGGGGATGGCACAGATACGCAGTATTTT
TRBJ1-4	TRBV28	-	TRBD1	CASRPLGQDNEKLFF	TGTGCCAGTCGCCCGCTGGGACAGGATAATGAAAAACTGTTTTTT
TRBJ2-7	TRBV5-8	-	-	CASSQFPRAFLDYEQYF	TGTGCCAGCAGCCAATTTCCCAGGGCCTTCCTGGACTACGAGCAGTACTTC
TRBJ2-1	TRBV7-9	-	TRBD2	CASSLGGGYNEQFF	TGTGCCAGCAGCTTGGGCGGGGGATACAATGAGCAGTTCTTC
TRBJ2-1	TRBV7-2	-	TRBD1	CASSLMGQDNEQFF	TGTGCCAGCAGCTTGATGGGACAGGACAATGAGCAGTTCTTC
TRBJ2-1	TRBV28	-	TRBD1	CASSKDRVWNEQFF	TGTGCCAGCAGTAAGGACAGGGTCTGGAATGAGCAGTTCTTC
TRBJ1-5	TRBV19	-	-	CASSIVQGNQPQHF	TGTGCCAGTAGTATAGTACAGGGTAATCAGCCCCAGCATTTT
TRBJ2-7	TRBV7-6	once	TRBD1	CASSLALTGGLAEQYF	TGTGCCAGCAGCTTAGCTCTTACAGGGGGGTTGGCCGAGCAGTACTTC
TRBJ2-1	TRBV15	-	-	CATSREGAADNEQFF	TGTGCCACCAGCAGAGAAGGGGCTGCGGACAATGAGCAGTTCTTC
TRBJ2-7	TRBV4-1	-	TRBD1	CASSQDSRGTPYEQYF	TGCGCCAGCAGCCAAGATTCCAGGGGGACCCCCTACGAGCAGTACTTC
TRBJ2-7	TRBV11-2	-	TRBD1	CASSARQGRLYEQYF	TGTGCCAGCAGCGCACGACAGGGGCGTCTCTACGAGCAGTACTTC
TRBJ2-2	TRBV29-1	-	-	CSVPGNTGELFF	TGCAGCGTTCCGGGGAACACCGGGGAGCTGTTTTTT
TRBJ1-1	TRBV10-3	-	TRBD1	CAIRKTGQGPTEAFF	TGTGCCATCAGGAAAACGGGACAGGGGCCCACTGAAGCTTTCTTT
TRBJ2-7	TRBV28	-	-	CASSGGGLNEQYF	TGTGCCAGCAGTGGAGGGGGCCTAAACGAGCAGTACTTC
TRBJ2-3	TRBV27	-	TRBD2	CASRGLRGTDTQYF	TGTGCCAGCAGGGGACTACGCGGCACAGATACGCAGTATTTT
TRBJ2-3	TRBV11-2	-	TRBD2	CASSLWDYLGDTQYF	TGTGCCAGCAGCCTATGGGACTACCTAGGAGATACGCAGTATTTT
TRBJ2-7	TRBV15	-	-	CATSRDRGREQYF	TGTGCCACCAGCAGAGATCGAGGGCGCGAGCAGTACTTC
TRBJ2-7	TRBV5-6	-	-	CASSLGSGANEQYF	TGTGCCAGCAGCTTGGGAAGTGGGGCCAACGAGCAGTACTTC
TRBJ2-7	TRBV4-1	-	-	CASSQEYSGLGEQYF	TGCGCCAGCAGCCAAGAATATTCCGGGTTGGGCGAGCAGTACTTC
TRBJ2-7	TRBV5-1	once	TRBD2	CASSLAVGGLAGDPRLRPYEQYF	TGCGCCAGCAGCTTGGCCGTCGGGGGACTAGCGGGAGATCCACGCCTCCGTCCCTACGAGCAGTACTTC
TRBJ2-3	TRBV7-3	-	-	CASSSPQRSGGATDTQYF	TGTGCCAGCAGCTCTCCCCAGCGTAGCGGAGGGGCGACAGATACGCAGTATTTT
TRBJ2-2	TRBV6-5	-	TRBD1	CASTKTGENTGELFF	TGTGCCAGCACCAAGACAGGGGAGAACACCGGGGAGCTGTTTTTT
TRBJ1-2	TRBV19	-	TRBD1	CASSQGADYGYTF	TGTGCCAGTTCTCAGGGGGCTGACTATGGCTACACCTTC
TRBJ2-7	TRBV28	-	-	CASSPPGLPDEQYF	TGTGCCAGCAGTCCGCCAGGACTACCAGACGAGCAGTACTTC
TRBJ2-3	TRBV7-3	-	TRBD1	CASSAMTGGRDTQYF	TGTGCCAGCAGCGCCATGACAGGGGGCAGAGATACGCAGTATTTT
TRBJ2-3	TRBV6-5	-	-	CASSSRVSSTDTQYF	TGTGCCAGCAGTTCGCGAGTTTCTAGCACAGATACGCAGTATTTT
TRBJ2-7	TRBV30	-	-	CAWSNSGEQYF	TGTGCCTGGAGCAATAGTGGTGAGCAGTACTTC
TRBJ1-4	TRBV5-6	-	TRBD1	CASSFTGGYSEKLFF	TGTGCCAGCAGCTTCACAGGGGGCTACTCTGAAAAACTGTTTTTT
TRBJ1-1	TRBV7-9	-	-	CASSLEGIRTEAFF	TGTGCCAGCAGCTTAGAGGGGATCAGGACTGAAGCTTTCTTT
TRBJ2-7	TRBV28	-	TRBD1	CASSPDRVRREQYF	TGTGCCAGCAGTCCCGACAGGGTCCGACGCGAGCAGTACTTC
TRBJ2-5	TRBV28	-	TRBD1	CASSLRSGTGREETQYF	TGTGCCAGCAGCCTTCGATCCGGGACAGGGAGAGAAGAGACCCAGTACTTC
TRBJ1-4	TRBV7-2	-	-	CASSTVGGLNEKLFF	TGTGCCAGCAGCACCGTGGGGGGACTTAATGAAAAACTGTTTTTT
TRBJ2-2	TRBV27	-	TRBD1	CASRSPGTASTGELFF	TGTGCCAGCAGAAGCCCCGGGACAGCTTCCACCGGGGAGCTGTTTTTT
TRBJ2-3	TRBV6-5	-	-	CASSYLMAGGTDTQYF	TGTGCCAGCAGTTATTTGATGGCGGGCGGCACAGATACGCAGTATTTT
TRBJ2-1	TRBV5-4	-	TRBD2	CASSLGGSDDEQFF	TGTGCCAGCAGCTTGGGCGGGAGTGACGATGAGCAGTTCTTC
TRBJ2-1	TRBV5-5	-	TRBD2	CASSENLLAGALNEQFF	TGTGCCAGCAGCGAAAACCTACTAGCGGGAGCCTTGAATGAGCAGTTCTTC
TRBJ2-2	TRBV16	-	-	CASSPSQGTGELFF	TGTGCCAGCAGCCCATCGCAGGGGACCGGGGAGCTGTTTTTT
TRBJ2-6	TRBV5-5	-	TRBD1	CASTFPWDRGRGANVLTF	TGTGCCAGCACCTTCCCCTGGGACAGGGGGCGTGGGGCCAACGTCCTGACTTTC
TRBJ2-3	TRBV2	once	-	CASSEAWAPSGTDTQYF	TGTGCCAGCAGTGAAGCGTGGGCTCCCTCGGGCACAGATACGCAGTATTTT
TRBJ1-1	TRBV9	-	-	CASSGTRGNTEAFF	TGTGCCAGCAGCGGGACGCGGGGGAACACTGAAGCTTTCTTT
TRBJ2-2	TRBV27	-	-	CASSSRGGELFF	TGTGCCAGCAGTTCCAGGGGAGGGGAGCTGTTTTTT
TRBJ2-7	TRBV28	-	TRBD2	CASSPPTPQRGGQQYF	TGTGCCAGCAGCCCACCCACCCCCCAGCGGGGAGGGCAGCAGTACTTC
TRBJ1-1	TRBV28	-	TRBD1	CASTYRGLAEAFF	TGTGCCAGCACTTACAGGGGTTTGGCTGAAGCTTTCTTT
TRBJ2-1	TRBV2	-	TRBD2	CASTDGLADNEQFF	TGTGCCAGCACCGACGGACTAGCGGACAATGAGCAGTTCTTC
TRBJ2-1	TRBV6-5	-	-	CASSSPLGGTYNEQFF	TGTGCCAGCAGTTCCCCCCTGGGGGGTACTTACAATGAGCAGTTCTTC
TRBJ2-5	TRBV19	-	-	CASRETGIETQYF	TGTGCCAGTCGGGAGACAGGGATAGAGACCCAGTACTTC
TRBJ1-5	TRBV7-8	-	-	CASSLRDFGNQPQHF	TGTGCCAGCAGCTTACGGGACTTCGGCAATCAGCCCCAGCATTTT
TRBJ2-4	TRBV4-1	-	TRBD2	CASSPTSGTSTHSAKNIQYF	TGCGCCAGCAGCCCTACGTCCGGGACTAGTACTCATTCGGCCAAAAACATTCAGTACTTC
TRBJ2-1	TRBV6-1	-	-	CASSEGVGAYNEQFF	TGTGCCAGCAGTGAAGGAGTGGGGGCTTACAATGAGCAGTTCTTC
TRBJ2-5	TRBV11-2	-	-	CASRRHSGLAETQYF	TGTGCCAGCAGACGACATTCAGGGTTGGCGGAGACCCAGTACTTC
TRBJ1-2	TRBV19	-	TRBD1	CASSWTGVHGYTF	TGTGCCAGCAGCTGGACAGGGGTCCATGGCTACACCTTC
TRBJ2-2	TRBV9	-	TRBD1	CASRGTGTNTGELFF	TGTGCCAGCAGAGGGACAGGGACGAACACCGGGGAGCTGTTTTTT
TRBJ2-7	TRBV19	-	TRBD2	CASGRRESYEQYF	TGTGCCAGTGGGCGGCGGGAGAGCTACGAGCAGTACTTC